The 24 T cell receptor beta chains below come from one sample, sequenced in a study of memory CD4+ T cells and cytomegalovirus serostatus. Single viable CD3+CD4+CD8-CD45RO+ cells were sorted as the memory CD4+ T cells. TCRdb's table, derived via immunoSEQ multiplex PCR, lists solely in-frame clones and lacks some. Of about 59,000 clones in the sample, about 81% were seen once. Material for sequencing was memory CD4+ T cells from blood. The receptors were sampled from an adult in good health and CMV-seronegative.

V and J are TRBV7-9 and TRBJ1-6, with D possibly matching TRBD1 (5 bases). The CDR3 is 15 residues long. The germline V gene has CDR1 SEHNR and CDR2 FQNEAQ (reference sequence). The ends were cut back, 1 base at V and 10 bases at J, with 14 bases in the middle. The CDR3 DNA reads as TGTGCCAGCAGCTTAGTAGTGGGGGTGCGATCACCCCTCCACTTT. Protein sequence: CASSLVVGVRSPLHF.

The chain's CDR3 is CASSVLGTANTGELFF. CDR3 DNA sequence: TGTGCCAGCAGCGTATTGGGCACCGCGAACACCGGGGAGCTGTTTTTT. The V and J genes are TRBV9 and TRBJ2-2; D is unresolved. With 1 base removed from V and 0 bases from J, the gap between germline ends came to 10 bases. The CDR3 consists of 16 residues. The V gene's germline CDR1 is SGDLS and CDR2 YYNGEE.

The chain combines TRBV18 with TRBJ1-5; D is perhaps TRBD1 (6 bases). Trimming shortened V by 3 bases and J by 1 base, and 16 bases separated the two germline ends. The CDR3 consists of 17 residues. From germline, CDR1 is KGHSH and CDR2 LQKENI. Written as DNA, the CDR3 is TGTGCCAGCTCACCCACATTTACAGGACAGAGCAATCAGCCCCAGCATTTT. Translated, it gives CASSPTFTGQSNQPQHF.

The chain recombines TRBV10-3 with TRBJ1-1; D is possibly TRBD1 (5 bases). This CDR3 spans 12 amino acids. Germline-derived CDR1 and CDR2 are ENHRY and SYGVKD. Trimming pared 6 bases from V and 7 bases from J, leaving 12 bases between. The CDR3 bases are TGTGCCATCAGGGAGAGAACAGGTGAAGCTTTCTTT. Amino acid sequence: CAIRERTGEAFF.

This chain links TRBV6-1 with TRBJ1-3; D is perhaps TRBD1 (5 bases). Germline V gives CDR1 MNHNS, CDR2 SASEGT. This CDR3 region has 15 residues. Trimming pared 5 bases from V and 0 bases from J, leaving 11 bases between. For the CDR3, the DNA is TGTGCCAGCAGTCCTAAGGACAACTCTGGAAACACCATATATTTT. Protein product: CASSPKDNSGNTIYF.

This chain joins TRBV11-2 and TRBJ2-1; no clear D. Trimming took 0 bases from V and 7 from J, leaving 10 bases between them. The CDR3 is 14 amino acids. Germline V gene sequence: CDR1 SGHAT, CDR2 FQNNGV. The CDR3 sequence: CASSLEVIGNEQFF. In DNA, the CDR3 is TGTGCCAGCAGCTTAGAGGTTATAGGGAATGAGCAGTTCTTC.

The chain combines TRBV5-4 with TRBJ1-6, with D hard to call. Between the trimmed V and J ends, which lost 5 bases and 5 bases, there was a span of 11 bases. The CDR3 totals 14 residues. CDR1 and CDR2 (germline): SGHNT, YYREEE (reference sequence). The CDR3, as DNA: TGTGCCAGCAGGGGGTGGGAGGATAATTCACCCCTCCACTTT. This translates into CASRGWEDNSPLHF.

The chain recombines TRBV2 with TRBJ2-7; D gene ambiguous. The CDR3 contains 11 residues. CDR1 and CDR2 (germline): SNHLY, FYNNEI. Trimming left V 1 base short and J 3 bases short, with 1 base between. CDR3: CASSEDYEQYF. The CDR3 DNA reads as TGTGCCAGCAGTGAAGACTACGAGCAGTACTTC.

The chain uses TRBV5-4 and TRBJ1-4; 7 bases align to TRBD1. CDR3 length: 19 residues. Germline lookup yields CDR1 SGHNT and CDR2 YYREEE (reference sequence). With V trimmed by 3 bases and J by 2 bases, 16 bases remained unmatched. The CDR3 region is CASSSALTGVGITNEKLFF. CDR3 coding DNA: TGTGCCAGCAGCTCCGCATTAACAGGGGTCGGAATCACTAATGAAAAACTGTTTTTT.

V and J are TRBV6-6 and TRBJ2-5; TRBD2 agrees at 10 bases. The end of the DNA is better explained by TRBJ2-7, so the J call may be wrong. Germline V lookup: CDR1 MNHNY, CDR2 SVGAGI (reference sequence). The CDR3 runs 16 residues. CDR3: CASSYSLSGRTHEQYF. CDR3 DNA sequence: TGTGCCAGCAGTTACTCGCTTAGCGGGAGGACGCACGAGCAGTACTTC.

V and J are TRBV7-9 and TRBJ2-5; D is unresolved. The CDR3 consists of 13 residues. Germline V gene lookup returns CDR1 SEHNR and CDR2 FQNEAQ (reference sequence). V gave up 1 base and J gave up 4 bases, with 7 bases separating them. CDR3 residues: CASSLVGPETQYF. The CDR3, as DNA: TGTGCCAGCAGCTTAGTAGGCCCAGAGACCCAGTACTTC.

This clone was counted between two and nine times. The rearrangement uses TRBV27 and TRBJ2-1; 13 nucleotides match TRBD2. Germline CDR1 reads MNHEY; CDR2 reads SMNVEV (reference sequence). V shed 4 bases and J 1 base; nucleotides not matched to a gene: 7. The CDR3 has 18 amino acids. The CDR3 DNA reads as TGTGCCAGCAGTTCTCTCTTGGGACTAGCGGGGTCCTACAATGAGCAGTTCTTC. This encodes CASSSLLGLAGSYNEQFF.

The sample holds one count of this clone. V gene TRBV5-1 combines with J gene TRBJ2-5; D is ambiguous. This CDR3 is built from 15 residues. V lost 1 base, J lost 5 bases, and 15 bases lay in between. The germline gives CDR1 SGHRS, CDR2 YFSETQ. The CDR3 DNA is TGCGCCAGCAGCTTGCAGCCTCTCTACGGGGAGACCCAGTACTTC. Protein sequence: CASSLQPLYGETQYF.

V and J are TRBV7-2 and TRBJ1-2, with D possibly matching TRBD1 (5 bases). The V and J ends lost 6 bases and 8 bases respectively, with 13 bases between them. Germline CDR1 SGHTA, CDR2 FQGNSA. This CDR3 comprises 12 residues. The CDR3 sequence is CASSMPGEGYTF. The CDR3 DNA is TGTGCCAGCAGTATGCCGGGGGAGGGCTACACCTTC.

The rearrangement uses TRBV2 and TRBJ1-3; 7 bases are shared with TRBD1. With 7 bases clipped from V and 4 bases from J, the junction kept 4 bases outside the gene matches. This CDR3 has 13 amino acids. The germline gives CDR1 SNHLY, CDR2 FYNNEI. The CDR3 reads CASNGQVGNTIYF. CDR3 in DNA: TGTGCCAGCAACGGACAGGTCGGAAACACCATATATTTT.

The chain joins TRBV6-5 to TRBJ2-3; 15 nucleotides agree with TRBD2. CDR3 length: 15 residues. From germline, CDR1 is MNHEY and CDR2 SVGAGI. The junction had 4 bases not matched to a gene; V was cut back by 4 bases and J by 8 bases. CDR3 sequence (DNA): TGTGCCAGCAGTTCCCCGGGACTAGCGGGGGGTACGCAGTATTTT. Protein sequence: CASSSPGLAGGTQYF.

The J gene is TRBJ1-4, the V gene TRBV10-3; D unresolved. Trimming pared 1 base from V and 5 bases from J, leaving 5 bases between. From germline, CDR1 is ENHRY and CDR2 SYGVKD. This CDR3 is 13 amino acids long. The CDR3 reads CAISEYENEKLFF. As DNA, the CDR3 is TGTGCCATCAGTGAGTACGAAAATGAAAAACTGTTTTTT.

This chain uses TRBV9 with TRBJ2-7; 11 bases are a match to TRBD2. In germline, CDR1 is SGDLS, CDR2 YYNGEE. After removal of 0 bases from V and 1 base from J, the junction contained 0 bases not matched to a gene. The CDR3 runs to 15 residues. CDR3 nucleotides: TGTGCCAGCAGCGTAGGACTAGCGGGATCCTACGAGCAGTACTTC. This codes for CASSVGLAGSYEQYF.

The chain joins TRBV11-3 to TRBJ2-2; D gene uncertain. The V end lost 7 bases, the J end lost 7 bases, and 7 bases lay between the germline ends. The CDR3 runs 11 residues. Per the germline V gene, CDR1 is SGHNT and CDR2 is YENEEA. The CDR3 DNA reads TGTGCCAGCAACTCAGACGGGGAGCTGTTTTTT. Protein product: CASNSDGELFF.

As regards this clone: A read error may produce the germline difference seen at one junction end. The rearrangement joins TRBV10-3 to TRBJ2-7; D is uncertain. This CDR3 contains 12 residues. Germline V gives CDR1 ENHRY, CDR2 SYGVKD. CDR3 in amino acids: CAISAAKIVQRF. The DNA for the CDR3 is TGTGCCATCAGTGCGGCTAAGATCGTGCAGCGCTTC.

V gene TRBV10-2 combines with J gene TRBJ1-1; D might be TRBD1 (6 bases). The CDR3 loop spans 12 amino acids. The germline V and J ends were trimmed by 5 bases and 4 bases, with 8 bases remaining between them. Per germline, CDR1 WSHSY and CDR2 SAAADI. This chain's CDR3 is CASSRTATEAFF. DNA for the CDR3: TGCGCCAGCAGTCGGACAGCCACTGAAGCTTTCTTT.

The genes are TRBV11-2 and TRBJ1-3, with TRBD1 as a possible D gene (6 bases). V was pared by 1 base and J by 4 bases, with 11 bases between. The V gene's germline CDR1 is SGHAT and CDR2 FQNNGV. The length of the CDR3 is 15 residues. The CDR3 DNA is TGTGCCAGCAGCTTAGGGGGGGCCGGAGGAAACACCATATATTTT. Translating it yields CASSLGGAGGNTIYF.

The chain recombines TRBV7-3 with TRBJ1-5; no reliable D call. This CDR3 has 13 amino acids. The germline V gene has CDR1 SGHTA and CDR2 FQGTGA. The V gene lost 3 bases and the J gene lost 6 bases, with 9 bases spanning the gap. The CDR3 DNA sequence: TGTGCCAGCAGCTTTGTTTTGGTTCAGCCCCAGCATTTT. Translated: CASSFVLVQPQHF.

This clone was observed a handful of times. V usage is TRBV11-3 and J usage is TRBJ2-3, with 9 bases matching TRBD2. Germline V gives CDR1 SGHNT, CDR2 YENEEA. The CDR3 has 17 amino acids. Unmatched junction bases numbered 10, after V lost 6 bases and J lost 0 bases. The CDR3 DNA follows: TGTGCCAGCAGGGAGCGGGAGGTCCGCTCTAGCACAGATACGCAGTATTTT. Residues: CASREREVRSSTDTQYF.